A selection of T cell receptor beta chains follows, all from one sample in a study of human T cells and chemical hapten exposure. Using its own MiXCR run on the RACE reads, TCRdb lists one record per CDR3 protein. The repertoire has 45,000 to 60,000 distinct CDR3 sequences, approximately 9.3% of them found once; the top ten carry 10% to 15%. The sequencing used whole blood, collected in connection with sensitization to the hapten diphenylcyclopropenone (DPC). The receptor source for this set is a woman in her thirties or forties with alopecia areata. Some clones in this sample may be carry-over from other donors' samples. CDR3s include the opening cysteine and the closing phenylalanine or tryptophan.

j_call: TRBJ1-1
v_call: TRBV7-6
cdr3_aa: CASSPPRTEAFF

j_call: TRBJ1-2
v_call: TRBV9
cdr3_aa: CASSAQGQGASTF

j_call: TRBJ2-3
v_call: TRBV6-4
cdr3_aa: CASSDLQGQDTQYF

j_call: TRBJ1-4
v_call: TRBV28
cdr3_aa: CASSQGSEKLFF

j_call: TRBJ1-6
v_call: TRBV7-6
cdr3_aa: CASSRDRTGSPLHF

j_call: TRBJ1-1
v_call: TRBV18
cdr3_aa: CASSPKTDTEAFF

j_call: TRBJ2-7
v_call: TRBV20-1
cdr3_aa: CSAKSGATYEQYF

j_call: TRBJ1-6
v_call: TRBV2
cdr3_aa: CASSEEAGWRNSPLHF

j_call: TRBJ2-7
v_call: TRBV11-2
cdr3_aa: CASSPIPGTDYEQYF

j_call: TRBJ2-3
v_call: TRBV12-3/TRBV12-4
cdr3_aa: CASSRDRARTDTQYF

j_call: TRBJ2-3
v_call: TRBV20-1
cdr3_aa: CSARDSQRGGDTQYF

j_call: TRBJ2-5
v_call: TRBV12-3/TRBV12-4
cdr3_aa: CASSPRTDLRETQYF

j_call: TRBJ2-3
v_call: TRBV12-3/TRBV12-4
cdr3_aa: CASTGRAGSTDTQYF

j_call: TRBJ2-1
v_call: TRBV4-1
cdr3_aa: CASSQPAGASAYNEQFF

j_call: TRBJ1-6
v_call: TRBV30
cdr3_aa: CAWNLPARTIPNSPLHF

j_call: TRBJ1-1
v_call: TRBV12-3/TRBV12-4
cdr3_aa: CASRGTRNTEAFF

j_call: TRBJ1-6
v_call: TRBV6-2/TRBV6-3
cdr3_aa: CASKVQQGYNSPLHF

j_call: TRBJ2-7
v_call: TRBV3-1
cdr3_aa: CASSQNTGTQTYEQYF

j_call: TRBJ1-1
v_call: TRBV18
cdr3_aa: CASSPGSRVNTEAFF

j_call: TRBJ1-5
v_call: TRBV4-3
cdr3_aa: CASSQEPRGGNQPQHF

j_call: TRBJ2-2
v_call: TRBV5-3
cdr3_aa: CARSLARRELFF

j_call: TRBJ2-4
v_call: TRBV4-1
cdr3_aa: CASSQDDLEDLAKNIQYF